This TCR beta chain was recorded in a study of Graves' ophthalmopathy and Graves' hyperthyroidism (dated by TCRdb to 2017 to 2018). Concerning the study at large: A patient counted as having stable hyperthyroidism if there was no progression to ophthalmopathy within 18 months of follow-up. The study used signatures of the TCR beta repertoire to tell Graves' ophthalmopathy apart from Graves' hyperthyroidism and to predict which patients would progress to ophthalmopathy. In total, some 140 blood samples were TCR-sequenced: approximately 42 ophthalmopathy, some 75 hyperthyroidism and around 17 hyperthyroidism-to-ophthalmopathy patients. A discovery set of 100 patients (43 ophthalmopathy, 55 to 65 stable hyperthyroidism) was enrolled to explore V-J signatures distinguishing ophthalmopathy from hyperthyroidism. An independent validation cohort comprised fewer than 20 hyperthyroidism patients and 17 patients who later progressed from hyperthyroidism to ophthalmopathy. T-cell repertoires of thyroid tissue and blood were compared in five or six hyperthyroidism patients. Following sampling, methimazole starting at 30 mg daily was administered to hyperthyroidism patients, and high-dose intravenous methylprednisolone was administered to ophthalmopathy patients.

Hyperthyroidism patients were newly diagnosed, were aged 18 to 65 years, and had a disease duration under 2 months. Patients with other autoimmune diseases, uncontrolled infections, pregnancy or lactation were excluded from the study. Diagnosis relied on clinical symptoms, serum thyroxine, TRAb, thyroid ultrasound and orbital computed tomography. Trizol reagent was used to extract the total RNA, and its quality was then checked on an Agilent 2100 Bioanalyzer. The CDR3 starts with the cysteine, ends with the phenylalanine, and has 14 residues. Only the CDR3 DNA stays, 42 bases, in frame from base 1. In the germline V gene, CDR1 corresponds to MGHDK and CDR2 to SYGVNS. Relative to germline, V is missing 6 bases and J is missing 8 bases, with 6 bases of the junction outside any gene match. For repertoire sequencing, TCR beta CDR3 regions were amplified from RNA transcripts. A first-round RT-PCR used HTBI primers with the Qiagen OneStep RT-PCR kit, followed by a second-round multiplex PCR, size selection and purification. Libraries were sequenced paired-end with 100 bp reads on an Illumina HiSeq2000. Per the original workflow: SOAPnuke was used to process the reads, throwing out any read that had adapters, had uncalled bases, had a mean Phred below 15, or lacked an exact constant-primer or identifier match. COPE v1.2.5 was used to merge high-quality paired reads. Clonotypes were defined as unique nucleotide sequences and were aligned to IMGT TRB V, D and J references using MiTCR v1.1. The analysis was limited to V-J combinations with a frequency above 0.0001, which together covered 99.2% of the repertoires. For each V-J combination, a TCR clonal expansion and chaos score was defined as the ratio of F50 clonal expansion to chaos observed in the TCRdist matrix. Welch's t-statistics and random forest were used to reduce features to about a dozen V-J combinations, which were fed into a naive Bayes classifier. The Morisita-Horn index was used to measure how similar the thyroid and blood repertoires were. Through fastp at Q25 and MiXCR, TCRdb rebuilt clones from the public reads, retaining in-frame beta chains. Identical CDR3 proteins give one entry, which carries the most common genes and DNA. The V and J calls, along with clone size, are taken from TCRdb and not from the paper's own processing. This sample lists about 550,000 distinct CDR3 sequences; approximately 35% were detected once. About 4.2% of the sample rests with the top ten.

This clonotype appeared a few times. No antigen is known for it. Base qualities were left out, and no much larger clone turns up one base away. What the work shows at the level of the full study, not this receptor alone: In cross-validation, the 13-signature model distinguished ophthalmopathy from stable hyperthyroidism with almost 90% sensitivity and almost 83% specificity, and in the test set the corresponding values were around 78% and 73%. Most expanded thyroid clonotypes with frequency above 0.001 were also detected in blood, suggesting blood repertoires may reflect the thyroid immune response. Sample size was not predetermined statistically, and investigators were not blinded to group allocation. In validation, the model predicted ophthalmopathy progression with more than 55% sensitivity and 72.22% specificity; some 13 predicted patients were CT-confirmed with GO in a median of about 6.2 months.

Here the chain combines TRBV25-1 and TRBJ2-1; 11 junctional bases match TRBD2. This TCR was recovered from an adult man with Graves' hyperthyroidism. The sequencing sample was made of peripheral blood or thyroid tissue (not recorded which). The CDR3 is CASSQTSGSHEQFF. The DNA sequence reads TGTGCCAGCAGCCAAACTAGCGGGAGCCATGAGCAGTTCTTC.